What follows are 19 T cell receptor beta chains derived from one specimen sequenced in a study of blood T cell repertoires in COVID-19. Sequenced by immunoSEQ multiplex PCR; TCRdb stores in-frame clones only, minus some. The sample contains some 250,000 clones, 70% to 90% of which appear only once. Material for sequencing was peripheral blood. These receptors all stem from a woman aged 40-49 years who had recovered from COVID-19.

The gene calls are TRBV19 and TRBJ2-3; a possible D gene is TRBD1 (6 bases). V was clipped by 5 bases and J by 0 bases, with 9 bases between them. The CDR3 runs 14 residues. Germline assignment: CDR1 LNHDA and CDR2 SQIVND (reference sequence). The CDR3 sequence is CASSPTGSTDTQYF. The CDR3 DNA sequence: TGTGCCAGTAGTCCGACAGGTAGCACAGATACGCAGTATTTT. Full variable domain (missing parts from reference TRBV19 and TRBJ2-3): DGGITQSPKYLFRKEGQNVTLSCEQNLNHDAMYWYRQDPGQGLRLIYYSQIVNDFQKGDIAEGYSVSREKKESFPLTVTSAQKNPTAFYLCASSPTGSTDTQYFGPGTRLTVL.

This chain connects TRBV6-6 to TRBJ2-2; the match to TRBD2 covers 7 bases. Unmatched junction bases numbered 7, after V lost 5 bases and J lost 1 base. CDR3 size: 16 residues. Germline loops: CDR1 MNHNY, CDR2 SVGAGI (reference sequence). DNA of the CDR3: TGTGCCAGCAGTCGATCCTCTAGCGGGAACACCGGGGAGCTGTTTTTT. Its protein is CASSRSSSGNTGELFF.

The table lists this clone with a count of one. CDR3 DNA: TGTGCCAGCAGTGACTCGGGCACCCTGCCCTACAATGAGCAGTTCTTC. It yields the protein CASSDSGTLPYNEQFF. This chain connects TRBV6-4 to TRBJ2-1; D remains ambiguous. V was trimmed by 0 bases and J by 2 bases, leaving 11 bases between them. This CDR3 has 16 amino acids. CDR1 and CDR2 (germline): MRHNA, SNTAGT.

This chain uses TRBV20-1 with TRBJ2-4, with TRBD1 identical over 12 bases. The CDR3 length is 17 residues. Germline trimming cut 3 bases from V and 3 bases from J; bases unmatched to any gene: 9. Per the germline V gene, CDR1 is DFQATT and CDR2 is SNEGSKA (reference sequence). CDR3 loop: CSASRDRGLSDKNIQYF. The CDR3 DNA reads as TGCAGTGCTAGTCGGGACAGGGGGCTTTCGGACAAAAACATTCAGTACTTC.

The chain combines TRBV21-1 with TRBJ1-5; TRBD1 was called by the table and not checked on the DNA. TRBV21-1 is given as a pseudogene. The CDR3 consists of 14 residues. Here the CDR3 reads CPITGGGGNQPQHF. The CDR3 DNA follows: TGCCCCATCACAGGGGGAGGAGGCAATCAGCCCCAGCATTTT.

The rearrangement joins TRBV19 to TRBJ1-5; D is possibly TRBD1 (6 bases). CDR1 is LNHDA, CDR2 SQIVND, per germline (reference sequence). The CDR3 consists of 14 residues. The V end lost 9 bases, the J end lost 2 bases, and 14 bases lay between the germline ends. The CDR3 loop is CASRTGYGNQPQHF. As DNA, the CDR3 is TGTGCCAGCCGAACAGGGTACGGCAATCAGCCCCAGCATTTT.

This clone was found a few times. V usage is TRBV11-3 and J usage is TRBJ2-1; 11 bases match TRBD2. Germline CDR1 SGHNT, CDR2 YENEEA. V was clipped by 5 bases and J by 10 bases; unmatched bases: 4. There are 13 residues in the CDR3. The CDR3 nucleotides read TGTGCCAGCAGCCCAAGGACTAGCGGGGAGCAGTTCTTC. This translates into CASSPRTSGEQFF.

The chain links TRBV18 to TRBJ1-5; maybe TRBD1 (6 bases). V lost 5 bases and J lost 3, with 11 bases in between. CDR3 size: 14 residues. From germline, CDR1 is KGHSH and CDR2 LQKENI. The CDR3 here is CASSTRQANQPQHF. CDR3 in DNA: TGTGCCAGCTCAACACGACAGGCCAATCAGCCCCAGCATTTT.

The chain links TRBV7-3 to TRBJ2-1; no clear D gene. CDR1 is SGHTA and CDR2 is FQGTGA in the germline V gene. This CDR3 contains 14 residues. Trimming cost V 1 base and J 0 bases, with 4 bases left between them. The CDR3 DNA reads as TGTGCCAGCAGCTTAAAGCCCTCCTACAATGAGCAGTTCTTC. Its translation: CASSLKPSYNEQFF.

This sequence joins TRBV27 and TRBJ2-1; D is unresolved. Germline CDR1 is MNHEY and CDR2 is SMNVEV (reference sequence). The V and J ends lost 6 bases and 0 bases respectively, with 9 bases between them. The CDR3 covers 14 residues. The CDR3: CASRVASSYNEQFF. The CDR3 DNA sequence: TGTGCCAGCAGGGTCGCGAGCTCCTACAATGAGCAGTTCTTC.

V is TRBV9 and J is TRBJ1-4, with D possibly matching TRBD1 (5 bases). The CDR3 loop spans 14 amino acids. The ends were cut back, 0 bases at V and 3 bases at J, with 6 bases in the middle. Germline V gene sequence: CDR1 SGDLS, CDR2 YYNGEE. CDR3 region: CASSVGGANEKLFF. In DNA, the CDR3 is TGTGCCAGCAGCGTAGGGGGGGCTAATGAAAAACTGTTTTTT.

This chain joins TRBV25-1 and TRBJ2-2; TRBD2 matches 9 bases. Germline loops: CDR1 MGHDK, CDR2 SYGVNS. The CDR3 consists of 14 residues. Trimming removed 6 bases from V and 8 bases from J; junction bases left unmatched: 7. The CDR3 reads CASRASGMSGELFF. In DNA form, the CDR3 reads TGTGCCAGCAGAGCTAGCGGGATGAGTGGGGAGCTGTTTTTT.

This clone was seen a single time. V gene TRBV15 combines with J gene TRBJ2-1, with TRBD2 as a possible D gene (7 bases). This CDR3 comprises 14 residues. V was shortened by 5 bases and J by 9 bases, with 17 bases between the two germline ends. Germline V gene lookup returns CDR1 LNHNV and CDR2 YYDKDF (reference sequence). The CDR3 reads CATSVGGRRGEQFF. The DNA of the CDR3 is TGTGCCACCAGCGTGGGGGGGCGCAGGGGTGAGCAGTTCTTC.

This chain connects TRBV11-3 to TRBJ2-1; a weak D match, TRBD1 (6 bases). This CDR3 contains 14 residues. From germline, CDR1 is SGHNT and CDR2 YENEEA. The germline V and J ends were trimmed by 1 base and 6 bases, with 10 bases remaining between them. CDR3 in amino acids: CASSLVQGSNEQFF. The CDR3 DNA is TGTGCCAGCAGCTTAGTCCAGGGGTCCAATGAGCAGTTCTTC.

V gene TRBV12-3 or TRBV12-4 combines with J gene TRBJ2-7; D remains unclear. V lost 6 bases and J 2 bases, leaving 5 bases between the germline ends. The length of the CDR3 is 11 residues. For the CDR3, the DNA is TGTGCCAGCAGCCGTGCCTACGAGCAGTACTTC. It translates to CASSRAYEQYF.

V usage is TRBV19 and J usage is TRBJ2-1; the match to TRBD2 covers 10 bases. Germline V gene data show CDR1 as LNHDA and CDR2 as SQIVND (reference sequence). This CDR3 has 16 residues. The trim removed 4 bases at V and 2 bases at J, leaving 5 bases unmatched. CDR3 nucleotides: TGTGCCAGTAGTACCTTAGCGGGAGGCACCTACAATGAGCAGTTCTTC. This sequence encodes CASSTLAGGTYNEQFF.

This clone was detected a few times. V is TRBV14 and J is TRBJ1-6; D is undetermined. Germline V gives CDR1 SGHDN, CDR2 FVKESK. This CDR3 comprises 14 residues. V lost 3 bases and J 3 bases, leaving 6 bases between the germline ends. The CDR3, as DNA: TGTGCCAGCAGCCACCGAGACTATAATTCACCCCTCCACTTT. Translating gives CASSHRDYNSPLHF.

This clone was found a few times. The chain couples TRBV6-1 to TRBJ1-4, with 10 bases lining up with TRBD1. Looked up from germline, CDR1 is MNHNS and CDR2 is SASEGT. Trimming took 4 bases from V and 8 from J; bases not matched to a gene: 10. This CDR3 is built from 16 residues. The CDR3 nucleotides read TGTGCCAGCAGTGCCCAGGGACAGGGGCTGAAGGAAAAACTGTTTTTT. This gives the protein CASSAQGQGLKEKLFF.

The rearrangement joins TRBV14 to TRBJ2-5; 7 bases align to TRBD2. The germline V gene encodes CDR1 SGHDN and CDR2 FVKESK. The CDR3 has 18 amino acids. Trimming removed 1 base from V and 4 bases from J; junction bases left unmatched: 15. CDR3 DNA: TGTGCCAGCAGCCAAGCCGCGAGGGGACTACCCCGGGCAGAGACCCAGTACTTC. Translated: CASSQAARGLPRAETQYF.